This record covers a single TCR beta chain. V lost 0 bases to trimming and J lost 4 bases, with 7 bases between them. Looked up from germline, CDR1 is SEHNR and CDR2 is FQNEAQ (reference sequence). The CDR3 totals 14 residues. This sample is drawn from a study of blood T cell repertoires in COVID-19. Study-wide background: Italy, Spain and the United States were the sources of the convalescent and acute COVID-19 samples.

Here immunoSEQ multiplex PCR was the method, and the copy in TCRdb shows in-frame clones only, minus some. The table lists about 200,000 clones, approximately 80% of them singletons, with 27% in the top ten. The chain employs TRBV7-9 and TRBJ1-3; D possibly corresponds to TRBD1 (6 bases). This TCR derives from a middle-aged man with acute or convalescent COVID-19. Sequencing used peripheral blood. Written as DNA, the CDR3 is TGTGCCAGCAGCTTAGCTACAGGGGGAAACACCATATATTTT. Translation: CASSLATGGNTIYF.